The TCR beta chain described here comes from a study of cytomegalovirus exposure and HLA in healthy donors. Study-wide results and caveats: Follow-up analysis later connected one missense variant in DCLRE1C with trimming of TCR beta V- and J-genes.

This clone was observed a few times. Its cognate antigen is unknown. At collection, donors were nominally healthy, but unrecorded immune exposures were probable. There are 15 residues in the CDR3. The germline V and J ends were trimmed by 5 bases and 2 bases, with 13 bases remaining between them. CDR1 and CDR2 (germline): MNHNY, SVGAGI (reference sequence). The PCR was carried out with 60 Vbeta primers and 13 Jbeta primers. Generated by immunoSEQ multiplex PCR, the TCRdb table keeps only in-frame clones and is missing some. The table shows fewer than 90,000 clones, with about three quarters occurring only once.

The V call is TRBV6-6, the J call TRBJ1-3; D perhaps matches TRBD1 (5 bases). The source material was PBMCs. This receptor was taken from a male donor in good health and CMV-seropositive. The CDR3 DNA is TGTGCCAGCAGTGCCCGGGGGACGGCTGGAAACACCATATATTTT. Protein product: CASSARGTAGNTIYF.